This T cell receptor (beta chain) comes out of a study of cytomegalovirus exposure and HLA in healthy donors. Germline CDR1 SGHDT, CDR2 YYEEEE. Trimming shortened V by 3 bases and J by 8 bases, and 20 bases separated the two germline ends. This CDR3 has 15 residues. Using immunoSEQ multiplex PCR, the repertoire was profiled, and TCRdb retains in-frame clones only, with some absent. The table lists more than 250,000 clones, about 85% of them singletons. The chain recombines TRBV5-6 with TRBJ1-1; possibly TRBD1 for D (6 bases). Input material: PBMCs. This clonotype was sampled from a woman aged 25 to 39 in good health and CMV-seropositive. CDR3 region: CASSSSGGGYLEAFF. The CDR3 region has the DNA TGTGCCAGCAGCTCCTCCGGAGGGGGTTACCTCGAAGCTTTCTTT.